The 5 T cell receptor beta chains presented below share a single source sample, sequenced in a study. Measured with immunoSEQ multiplex PCR; TCRdb has only the in-frame clones, and not every one. This table holds 60,000 to 75,000 clones, 90% to 95% found once. What was sequenced was PBMCs. These receptors were obtained from a man between 35 and 55 years old with rheumatoid arthritis.

The gene calls are TRBV11-2 and TRBJ2-6, with 11 bases that match TRBD2. Trimming took 5 bases from V and 2 from J; bases not matched to a gene: 8. Germline V lookup: CDR1 SGHAT, CDR2 FQNNGV. The CDR3 is made up of 18 amino acids. CDR3 residues: CASSIGLAGLAGANVLTF. In DNA form, the CDR3 reads TGTGCCAGCAGCATCGGACTAGCGGGCCTAGCTGGGGCCAACGTCCTGACTTTC. Supplemented by reference TRBV11-2 and TRBJ2-6, the full variable domain reads EAGVAQSPRYKIIEKRQSVAFWCNPISGHATLYWYQQILGQGPKLLIQFQNNGVVDDSQLPKDRFSAERLKGVDSTLKIQPAKLEDSAVYLCASSIGLAGLAGANVLTFGAGSRLTVL.

V gene TRBV30 combines with J gene TRBJ2-3, with D unclear. Germline V gene sequence: CDR1 GTSNPN, CDR2 SVGIG (reference sequence). The CDR3 is made up of 11 amino acids. V gave up 1 base and J gave up 12 bases, with 11 bases separating them. Here the CDR3 DNA reads TGTGCCTGGAGTGGTGGACCCGCCCAGTATTTT. This encodes CAWSGGPAQYF. The full variable domain, completed using reference TRBV30 and TRBJ2-3, is SQTIHQWPATLVQPVGSPLSLECTVEGTSNPNLYWYRQAAGRGLQLLFYSVGIGQISSEVPQNLSASRPQDRQFILSSKKLLLSDSGFYLCAWSGGPAQYFGPGTRLTVL.

The V gene is TRBV19, the J gene TRBJ1-2; TRBD1 agrees at 8 bases. The CDR3 runs 16 residues. After removal of 7 bases from V and 1 base from J, the junction contained 11 bases not matched to a gene. Germline V gene lookup returns CDR1 LNHDA and CDR2 SQIVND (reference sequence). Here the CDR3 reads CASKPGQVTRNYGYTF. In DNA form, the CDR3 reads TGTGCCAGTAAGCCGGGACAGGTTACCCGTAACTATGGCTACACCTTC. Looking up the rest from reference TRBV19 and TRBJ1-2 gives the full variable domain: DGGITQSPKYLFRKEGQNVTLSCEQNLNHDAMYWYRQDPGQGLRLIYYSQIVNDFQKGDIAEGYSVSREKKESFPLTVTSAQKNPTAFYLCASKPGQVTRNYGYTFGSGTRLTVV.

The V and J genes are TRBV11-2 and TRBJ2-7, with D perhaps assigned TRBD1 or TRBD2 (5 bases each). Germline CDR1 is SGHAT and CDR2 is FQNNGV. This CDR3 comprises 13 residues. V was shortened by 4 bases and J by 4 bases, with 11 bases between the two germline ends. In nucleotides, the CDR3 is TGTGCCAGCAGCTCCAGCGGACATTACGAGCAGTACTTC. Translation gives CASSSSGHYEQYF.

The chain has TRBV4-3 and TRBJ2-7, with TRBD1 as a possible D gene (6 bases). The CDR3 runs 14 residues. V was trimmed by 0 bases and J by 3 bases, leaving 9 bases between them. Per the germline V gene, CDR1 is LGHNA and CDR2 is YSLEER. The CDR3 loop is CASSQDLQGYEQYF. The CDR3 DNA follows: TGCGCCAGCAGCCAAGACTTACAGGGCTACGAGCAGTACTTC.